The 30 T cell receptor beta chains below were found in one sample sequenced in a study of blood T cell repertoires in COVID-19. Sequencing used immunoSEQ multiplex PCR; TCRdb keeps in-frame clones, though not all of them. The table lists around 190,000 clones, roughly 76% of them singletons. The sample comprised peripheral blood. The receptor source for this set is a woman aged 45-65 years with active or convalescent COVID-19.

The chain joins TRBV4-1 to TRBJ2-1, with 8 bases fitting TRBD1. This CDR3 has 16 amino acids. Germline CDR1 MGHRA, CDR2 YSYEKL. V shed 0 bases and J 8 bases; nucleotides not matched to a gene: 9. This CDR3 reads CASSQEGGQGAYEQFF. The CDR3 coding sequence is TGCGCCAGCAGCCAAGAGGGTGGCCAGGGGGCATATGAGCAGTTCTTC.

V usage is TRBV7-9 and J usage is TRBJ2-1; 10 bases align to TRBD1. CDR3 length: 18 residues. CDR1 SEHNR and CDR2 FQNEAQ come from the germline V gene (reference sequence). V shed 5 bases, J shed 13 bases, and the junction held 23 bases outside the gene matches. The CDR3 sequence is CASSPVKEGQGRLTPQFF. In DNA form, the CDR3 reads TGTGCCAGCAGCCCCGTTAAAGAGGGACAGGGGAGGCTAACCCCCCAGTTCTTC.

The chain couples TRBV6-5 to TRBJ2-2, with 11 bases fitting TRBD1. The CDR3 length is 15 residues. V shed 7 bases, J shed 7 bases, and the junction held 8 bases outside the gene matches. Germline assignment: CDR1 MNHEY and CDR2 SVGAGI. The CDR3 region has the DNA TGTGCCAGCAAGCCGGACAGGGGGCTGAGCGGGGAGCTGTTTTTT. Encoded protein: CASKPDRGLSGELFF.

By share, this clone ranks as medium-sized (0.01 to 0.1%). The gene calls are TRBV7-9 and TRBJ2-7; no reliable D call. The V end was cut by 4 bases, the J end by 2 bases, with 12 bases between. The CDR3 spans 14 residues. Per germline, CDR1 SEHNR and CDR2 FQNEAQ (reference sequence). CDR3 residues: CASSSRLNPYEQYF. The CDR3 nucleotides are TGTGCCAGCAGCTCTCGTCTAAACCCCTACGAGCAGTACTTC.

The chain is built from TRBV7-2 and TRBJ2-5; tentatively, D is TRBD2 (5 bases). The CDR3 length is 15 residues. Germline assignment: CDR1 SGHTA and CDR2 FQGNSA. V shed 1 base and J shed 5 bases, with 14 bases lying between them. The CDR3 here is CASSLDRDAGETQYF. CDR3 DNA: TGTGCCAGCAGCTTAGACCGGGATGCCGGGGAGACCCAGTACTTC.

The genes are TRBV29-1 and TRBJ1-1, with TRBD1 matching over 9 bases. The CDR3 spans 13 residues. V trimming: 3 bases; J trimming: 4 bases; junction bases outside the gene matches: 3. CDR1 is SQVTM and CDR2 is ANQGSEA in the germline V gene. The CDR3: CSVDTGGGTEAFF. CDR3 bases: TGCAGCGTTGATACAGGGGGCGGCACTGAAGCTTTCTTT.

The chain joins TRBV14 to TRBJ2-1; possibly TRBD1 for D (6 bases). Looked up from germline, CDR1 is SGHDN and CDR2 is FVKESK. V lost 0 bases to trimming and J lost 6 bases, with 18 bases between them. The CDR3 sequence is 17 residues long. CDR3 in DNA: TGTGCCAGCAGCCAAGACGAGAGGACAGTTCGTCGCAATGAGCAGTTCTTC. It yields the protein CASSQDERTVRRNEQFF.

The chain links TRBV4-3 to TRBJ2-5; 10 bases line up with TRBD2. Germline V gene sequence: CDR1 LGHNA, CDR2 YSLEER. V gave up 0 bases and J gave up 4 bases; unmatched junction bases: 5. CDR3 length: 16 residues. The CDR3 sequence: CASSQDKRGGPETQYF. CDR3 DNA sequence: TGCGCCAGCAGCCAAGATAAGCGGGGGGGCCCAGAGACCCAGTACTTC.

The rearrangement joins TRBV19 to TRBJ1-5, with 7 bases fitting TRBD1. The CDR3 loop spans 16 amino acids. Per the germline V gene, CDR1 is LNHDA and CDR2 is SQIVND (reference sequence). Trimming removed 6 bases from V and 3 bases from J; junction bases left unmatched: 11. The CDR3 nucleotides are TGTGCCAGTAGGCGTACCGGGACAGCTCCCAATCAGCCCCAGCATTTT. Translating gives CASRRTGTAPNQPQHF.

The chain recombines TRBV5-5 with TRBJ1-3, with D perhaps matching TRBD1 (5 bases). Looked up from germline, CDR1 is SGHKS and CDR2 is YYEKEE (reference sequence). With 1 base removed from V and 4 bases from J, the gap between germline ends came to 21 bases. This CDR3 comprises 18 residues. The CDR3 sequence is CASSLLQEWAYLGNTIYF. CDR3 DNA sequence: TGTGCCAGCAGCTTGTTACAGGAGTGGGCCTACCTCGGAAACACCATATATTTT.

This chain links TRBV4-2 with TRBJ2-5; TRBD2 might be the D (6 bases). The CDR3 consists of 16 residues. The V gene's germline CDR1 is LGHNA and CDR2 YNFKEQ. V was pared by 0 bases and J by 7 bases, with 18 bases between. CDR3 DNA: TGTGCCAGCAGCCAAGACCCGCTAGCCCCGCGGGGGACCCAGTACTTC. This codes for CASSQDPLAPRGTQYF.

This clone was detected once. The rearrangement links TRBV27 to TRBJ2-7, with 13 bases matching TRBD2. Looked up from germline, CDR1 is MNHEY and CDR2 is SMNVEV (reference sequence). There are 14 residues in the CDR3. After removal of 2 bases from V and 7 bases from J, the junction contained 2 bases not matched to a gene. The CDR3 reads CASSLTSGRGEQYF. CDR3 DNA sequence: TGTGCCAGCAGTTTAACTAGCGGGAGGGGGGAGCAGTACTTC.

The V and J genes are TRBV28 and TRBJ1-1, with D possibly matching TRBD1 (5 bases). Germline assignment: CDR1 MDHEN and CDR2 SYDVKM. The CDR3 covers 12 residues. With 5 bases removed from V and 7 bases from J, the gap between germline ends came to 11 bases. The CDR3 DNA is TGTGCCAGCAGTGTTAGACAGCTTGAAGCTTTCTTT. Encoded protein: CASSVRQLEAFF.

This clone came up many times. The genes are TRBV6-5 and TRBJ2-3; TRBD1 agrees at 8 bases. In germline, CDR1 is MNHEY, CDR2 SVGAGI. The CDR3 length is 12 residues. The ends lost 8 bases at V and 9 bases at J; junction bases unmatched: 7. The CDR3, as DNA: TGTGCCAGCTCCCGGACAGGGACCACGCAGTATTTT. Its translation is CASSRTGTTQYF.

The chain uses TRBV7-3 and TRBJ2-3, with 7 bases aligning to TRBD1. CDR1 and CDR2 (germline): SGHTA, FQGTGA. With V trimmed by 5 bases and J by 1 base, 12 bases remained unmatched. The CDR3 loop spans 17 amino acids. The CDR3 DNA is TGTGCCAGCAGCGTACAAACAGGGGCGGTAGGCACAGATACGCAGTATTTT. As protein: CASSVQTGAVGTDTQYF.

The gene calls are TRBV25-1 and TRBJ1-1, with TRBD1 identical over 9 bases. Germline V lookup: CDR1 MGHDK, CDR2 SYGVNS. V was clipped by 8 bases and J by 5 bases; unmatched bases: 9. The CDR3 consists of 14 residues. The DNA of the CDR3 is TGTGCCAGCGTCGCCGGGACAGGGCGGACTGAAGCTTTCTTT. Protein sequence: CASVAGTGRTEAFF.

The CDR3 DNA is TGTGCCAGCAGTTATCAGCGGGACACCGGGGAGCTGTTTTTT. It encodes CASSYQRDTGELFF. This sequence joins TRBV6-5 and TRBJ2-2; tentative D call: TRBD2 (6 bases). V was cut by 3 bases and J by 3 bases, with 8 bases left in between. Germline-derived CDR1 and CDR2 are MNHEY and SVGAGI. The CDR3 sequence is 14 residues long.

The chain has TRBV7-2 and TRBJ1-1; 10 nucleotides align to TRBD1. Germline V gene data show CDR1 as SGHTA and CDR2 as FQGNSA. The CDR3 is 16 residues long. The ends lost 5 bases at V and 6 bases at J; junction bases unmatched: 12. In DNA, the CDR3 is TGTGCCAGCAGCCATCGACAGGGGGCGAGAGTAGCTGAAGCTTTCTTT. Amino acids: CASSHRQGARVAEAFF.

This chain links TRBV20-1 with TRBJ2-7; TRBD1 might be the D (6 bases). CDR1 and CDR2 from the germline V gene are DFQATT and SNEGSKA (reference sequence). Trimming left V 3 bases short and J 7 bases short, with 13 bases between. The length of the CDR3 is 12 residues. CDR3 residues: CSASPGVLEQYF. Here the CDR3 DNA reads TGCAGTGCTAGTCCAGGGGTCTTGGAGCAGTACTTC.

CDR3 residues: CASSRRDRVFETQYF. The CDR3, as DNA: TGTGCCAGCAGCCGCCGGGACAGGGTATTTGAGACCCAGTACTTC. The chain combines TRBV11-2 with TRBJ2-5, with 9 bases that match TRBD1. The CDR3 runs 15 residues. V was pared by 5 bases and J by 5 bases, with 9 bases of the junction left unmatched. Germline CDR1 and CDR2: SGHAT and FQNNGV.

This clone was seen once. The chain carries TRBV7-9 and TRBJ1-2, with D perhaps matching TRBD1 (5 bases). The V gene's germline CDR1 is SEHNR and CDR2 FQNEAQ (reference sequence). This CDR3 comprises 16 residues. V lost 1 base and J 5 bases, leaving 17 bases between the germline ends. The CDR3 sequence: CASSLGRGRGEYGYTF. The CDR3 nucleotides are TGTGCCAGCAGCTTAGGCCGGGGACGGGGGGAATATGGCTACACCTTC. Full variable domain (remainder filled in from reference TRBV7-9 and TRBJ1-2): DTGVSQNPRHKITKRGQNVTFRCDPISEHNRLYWYRQTLGQGPEFLTYFQNEAQLEKSRLLSDRFSAERPKGSFSTLEIQRTEQGDSAMYLCASSLGRGRGEYGYTFGSGTRLTVV.

Here the CDR3 reads CASSRSGDNEQFF. CDR3 nucleotides: TGTGCCAGCTCACGGAGCGGAGACAATGAGCAGTTCTTC. J is TRBJ2-1 and V is TRBV18; D is possibly TRBD2 (5 bases). V was clipped by 4 bases and J by 5 bases, with 9 bases between them. This CDR3 is 13 amino acids long. The germline CDR1 and CDR2 sequences are KGHSH and LQKENI.

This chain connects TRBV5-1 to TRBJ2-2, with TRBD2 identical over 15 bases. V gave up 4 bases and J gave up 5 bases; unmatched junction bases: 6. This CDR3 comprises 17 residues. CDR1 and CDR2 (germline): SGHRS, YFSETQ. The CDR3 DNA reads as TGCGCCAGCAGCCCGGGACTAGCGGGAGGTGTTACCGGGGAGCTGTTTTTT. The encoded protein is CASSPGLAGGVTGELFF. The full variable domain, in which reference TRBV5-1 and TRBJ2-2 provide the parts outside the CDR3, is KAGVTQTPRYLIKTRGQQVTLSCSPISGHRSVSWYQQTPGQGLQFLFEYFSETQRNKGNFPGRFSGRQFSNSRSEMNVSTLELGDSALYLCASSPGLAGGVTGELFFGEGSRLTVL.

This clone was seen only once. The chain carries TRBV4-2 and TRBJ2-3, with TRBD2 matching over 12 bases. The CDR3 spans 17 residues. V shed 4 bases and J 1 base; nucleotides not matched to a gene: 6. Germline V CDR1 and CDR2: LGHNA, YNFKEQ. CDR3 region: CASSLASGGAGTDTQYF. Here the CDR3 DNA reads TGTGCCAGCAGCCTTGCTAGCGGGGGGGCCGGCACAGATACGCAGTATTTT.

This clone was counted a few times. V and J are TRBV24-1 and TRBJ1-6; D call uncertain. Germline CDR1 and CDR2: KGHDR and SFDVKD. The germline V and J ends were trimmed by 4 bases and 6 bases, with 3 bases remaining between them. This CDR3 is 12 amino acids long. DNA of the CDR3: TGTGCCACCAGTGACAGTAATTCACCCCTCCACTTT. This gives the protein CATSDSNSPLHF.

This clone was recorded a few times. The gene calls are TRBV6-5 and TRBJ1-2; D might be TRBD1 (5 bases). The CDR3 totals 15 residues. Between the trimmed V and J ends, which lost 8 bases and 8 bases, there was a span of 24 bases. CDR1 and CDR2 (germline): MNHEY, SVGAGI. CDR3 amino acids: CASFGGGWAYEGYTF. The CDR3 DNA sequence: TGTGCCAGCTTCGGTGGGGGGTGGGCATACGAGGGCTACACCTTC.

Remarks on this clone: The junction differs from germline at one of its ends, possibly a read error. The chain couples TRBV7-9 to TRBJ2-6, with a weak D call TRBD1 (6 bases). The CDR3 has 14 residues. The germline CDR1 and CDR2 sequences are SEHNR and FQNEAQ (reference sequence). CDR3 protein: CASSLGADRPHWAF. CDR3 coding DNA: TGTGCCAGCAGCTTAGGGGCCGACAGGCCCCACTGGGCTTTC.

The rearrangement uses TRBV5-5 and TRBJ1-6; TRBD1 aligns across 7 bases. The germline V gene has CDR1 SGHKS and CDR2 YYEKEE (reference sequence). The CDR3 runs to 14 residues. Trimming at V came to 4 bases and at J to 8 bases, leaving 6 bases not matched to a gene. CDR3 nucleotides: TGTGCCAGCAGCGCGGGACAGATACATTCACCCCTCCACTTT. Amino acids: CASSAGQIHSPLHF.

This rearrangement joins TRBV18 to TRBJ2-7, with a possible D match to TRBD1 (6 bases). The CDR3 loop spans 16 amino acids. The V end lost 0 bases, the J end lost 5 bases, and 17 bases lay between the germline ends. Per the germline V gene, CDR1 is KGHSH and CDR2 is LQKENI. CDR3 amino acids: CASSPPGRAQGHEQYF. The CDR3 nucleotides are TGTGCCAGCTCACCACCCGGGCGGGCCCAGGGGCACGAGCAGTACTTC.

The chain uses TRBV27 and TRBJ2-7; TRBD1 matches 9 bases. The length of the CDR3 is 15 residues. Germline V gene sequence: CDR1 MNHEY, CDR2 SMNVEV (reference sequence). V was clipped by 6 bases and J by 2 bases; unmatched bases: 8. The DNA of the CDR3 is TGTGCCAGCAGCAGCCCTAGACAGGGGGCCTACGAGCAGTACTTC. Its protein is CASSSPRQGAYEQYF.